These T cell receptor beta chains were read from a single sample in a study of Ad26.COV2.S vaccination and SARS-CoV-2 variants. Produced via immunoSEQ multiplex PCR; TCRdb's table is partial and in-frame only. This repertoire shows 350,000 to 500,000 clones, roughly 89% found once; its top ten account for about 2.5%. The specimen comprised peripheral blood, sampled in a trial of Ad26.COV2.S vaccine versus placebo. These receptors were obtained from a person between 18 and 59 years old who received the Ad26.COV2.S COVID-19 vaccine or a placebo. Both conserved end residues are part of each CDR3. The order of the fields is D gene, V gene, J gene, clone size, CDR3 protein, CDR3 DNA. D genes are given only for firm matches. Some rows mark clone size as missing; the rest say once, few, many or name a class of expanded clone.

d_call: NA; v_call: TRBV19; j_call: TRBJ2-6; clone_size: NA; cdr3_aa: CASSMGSTGSGANVLTF; cdr3_nt: TGTGCCAGTAGTATGGGGTCGACCGGCTCTGGGGCCAACGTCCTGACTTTC
d_call: TRBD2; v_call: TRBV5-4; j_call: TRBJ2-1; clone_size: NA; cdr3_aa: CASSFGTSGYNEQFF; cdr3_nt: TGTGCCAGCAGCTTTGGGACTAGCGGATACAATGAGCAGTTCTTC
d_call: TRBD2; v_call: TRBV7-2; j_call: TRBJ2-1; clone_size: NA; cdr3_aa: CASRPSGGYNEQFF; cdr3_nt: TGTGCCAGCAGGCCAAGCGGGGGTTACAATGAGCAGTTCTTC
d_call: NA; v_call: TRBV5-8; j_call: TRBJ2-7; clone_size: once; cdr3_aa: CASSASSYEQYF; cdr3_nt: TGTGCCAGCAGCGCAAGCTCCTACGAGCAGTACTTC
d_call: NA; v_call: TRBV29-1; j_call: TRBJ2-6; clone_size: NA; cdr3_aa: CSVGGGFSGANVLTF; cdr3_nt: TGCAGCGTTGGGGGGGGCTTCTCTGGGGCCAACGTCCTGACTTTC
d_call: TRBD2; v_call: TRBV6-2/TRBV6-3; j_call: TRBJ2-6; clone_size: NA; cdr3_aa: CASSRTSSYVLTF; cdr3_nt: TGTGCCAGCAGTAGGACTAGCTCCTACGTCCTGACTTTC
d_call: TRBD1; v_call: TRBV5-8; j_call: TRBJ1-5; clone_size: NA; cdr3_aa: CASGTGTDGSNQPQHF; cdr3_nt: TGTGCCAGCGGTACCGGGACAGACGGTAGCAATCAGCCCCAGCATTTT
d_call: TRBD2; v_call: TRBV29-1; j_call: TRBJ2-3; clone_size: few; cdr3_aa: CSFPLGAGGPTQYF; cdr3_nt: TGCAGCTTTCCCCTCGGCGCGGGAGGGCCTACGCAGTATTTT
d_call: TRBD2; v_call: TRBV27; j_call: TRBJ2-3; clone_size: few; cdr3_aa: CASSLKLRVRGGRSDTQYF; cdr3_nt: TGTGCCAGCAGTTTAAAATTACGAGTGCGGGGGGGGCGGTCAGATACGCAGTATTTT
d_call: NA; v_call: TRBV7-2; j_call: TRBJ1-2; clone_size: NA; cdr3_aa: CASSLTRGHYGYTF; cdr3_nt: TGTGCCAGCAGCCTTACCCGGGGGCACTATGGCTACACCTTC
d_call: NA; v_call: TRBV13; j_call: TRBJ2-2; clone_size: once; cdr3_aa: CASSSVANTGELFF; cdr3_nt: TGTGCCAGCAGCTCCGTCGCGAACACCGGGGAGCTGTTTTTT
d_call: NA; v_call: TRBV5-1; j_call: TRBJ1-4; clone_size: NA; cdr3_aa: CAMPPDSSTNEKLFF; cdr3_nt: TGCGCCATGCCGCCGGACAGCTCAACTAATGAAAAACTGTTTTTT
d_call: NA; v_call: TRBV12-3/TRBV12-4; j_call: TRBJ1-1; clone_size: NA; cdr3_aa: CASSGTPNTEAFF; cdr3_nt: TGTGCCAGCAGTGGCACCCCGAACACTGAAGCTTTCTTT
d_call: NA; v_call: TRBV4-3; j_call: TRBJ1-5; clone_size: NA; cdr3_aa: CASSQEHLHQPQHF; cdr3_nt: TGCGCCAGCAGCCAAGAGCACCTCCATCAGCCCCAGCATTTT
d_call: NA; v_call: TRBV18; j_call: TRBJ1-4; clone_size: NA; cdr3_aa: CASSPDEKLFF; cdr3_nt: TGTGCCAGCTCACCTGATGAAAAACTGTTTTTT
d_call: TRBD1; v_call: TRBV14; j_call: TRBJ2-1; clone_size: NA; cdr3_aa: CASSQRRGLGTYNEQFF; cdr3_nt: TGTGCCAGCAGCCAAAGAAGGGGGCTGGGGACCTACAATGAGCAGTTCTTC
d_call: NA; v_call: TRBV3-1/TRBV3-2; j_call: TRBJ2-1; clone_size: NA; cdr3_aa: CASSFSDWGYNEQFF; cdr3_nt: TGTGCCAGCAGCTTTTCGGACTGGGGTTATAATGAGCAGTTCTTC
d_call: TRBD1; v_call: TRBV18; j_call: TRBJ2-3; clone_size: NA; cdr3_aa: CASSGQGSDTQYF; cdr3_nt: TGTGCCAGCTCAGGACAGGGTTCGGATACGCAGTATTTT
d_call: NA; v_call: TRBV6-5; j_call: TRBJ2-5; clone_size: NA; cdr3_aa: CASSSNWASETQYF; cdr3_nt: TGTGCCAGCAGTTCAAATTGGGCATCCGAGACCCAGTACTTC
d_call: TRBD2; v_call: TRBV2; j_call: TRBJ2-3; clone_size: NA; cdr3_aa: CASSLAGPQYF; cdr3_nt: TGTGCCAGCAGTTTAGCGGGACCGCAGTATTTT
d_call: TRBD2; v_call: TRBV29-1; j_call: TRBJ2-5; clone_size: NA; cdr3_aa: CSVRLAEETQYF; cdr3_nt: TGCAGCGTTCGACTAGCGGAAGAGACCCAGTACTTC
d_call: NA; v_call: TRBV19; j_call: TRBJ1-6; clone_size: few; cdr3_aa: CASSMRTVNSPLHF; cdr3_nt: TGTGCCAGTAGTATGAGGACAGTCAATTCACCCCTCCACTTT
d_call: NA; v_call: TRBV5-1; j_call: TRBJ2-2; clone_size: few; cdr3_aa: CASSLLTGTGELFF; cdr3_nt: TGCGCCAGCAGTCTTCTCACAGGAACCGGGGAGCTGTTTTTT
d_call: TRBD1; v_call: TRBV29-1; j_call: TRBJ1-4; clone_size: NA; cdr3_aa: CSVWGQEKLFF; cdr3_nt: TGCAGCGTTTGGGGACAGGAGAAACTGTTTTTT
d_call: NA; v_call: TRBV28; j_call: TRBJ1-1; clone_size: NA; cdr3_aa: CASSLGGLNTEAFF; cdr3_nt: TGTGCCAGCAGTTTGGGGGGATTGAACACTGAAGCTTTCTTT
d_call: NA; v_call: TRBV3-1/TRBV3-2; j_call: TRBJ1-2; clone_size: once; cdr3_aa: CASSHADGGYTF; cdr3_nt: TGTGCCAGCAGCCACGCGGACGGGGGCTACACCTTC
d_call: NA; v_call: TRBV7-6; j_call: TRBJ2-2; clone_size: few; cdr3_aa: CASSPRTNPFGELFF; cdr3_nt: TGTGCCAGCAGCCCAAGGACCAACCCGTTCGGGGAGCTGTTTTTT
d_call: TRBD1; v_call: TRBV19; j_call: TRBJ1-1; clone_size: NA; cdr3_aa: CASSPGGSRTEAFF; cdr3_nt: TGTGCCAGTTCGCCAGGGGGAAGTCGGACTGAAGCTTTCTTT
d_call: NA; v_call: TRBV15; j_call: TRBJ1-2; clone_size: NA; cdr3_aa: CATSRDGWGPGYTF; cdr3_nt: TGTGCCACCAGCAGAGATGGTTGGGGACCCGGCTACACCTTC
d_call: NA; v_call: TRBV2; j_call: TRBJ1-2; clone_size: NA; cdr3_aa: CASWSRSLYGYTF; cdr3_nt: TGTGCCAGCTGGAGTCGGAGCCTCTATGGCTACACCTTC
d_call: NA; v_call: TRBV15; j_call: TRBJ1-5; clone_size: NA; cdr3_aa: CATSRAGASSNQPQHF; cdr3_nt: TGTGCCACCAGCAGAGCTGGGGCCTCCAGCAATCAGCCCCAGCATTTT
d_call: NA; v_call: TRBV28; j_call: TRBJ1-5; clone_size: few; cdr3_aa: CASSINQPQHF; cdr3_nt: TGTGCCAGCAGTATTAATCAGCCCCAGCATTTT
d_call: TRBD2; v_call: TRBV28; j_call: TRBJ2-2; clone_size: NA; cdr3_aa: CASSLGEAGGRPGELFF; cdr3_nt: TGTGCCAGCAGTTTAGGGGAAGCGGGGGGCCGTCCCGGGGAGCTGTTTTTT
d_call: TRBD2; v_call: TRBV3-1/TRBV3-2; j_call: TRBJ2-3; clone_size: NA; cdr3_aa: CASSHLAGGQDTQYF; cdr3_nt: TGTGCCAGCAGCCACCTAGCGGGGGGGCAAGATACGCAGTATTTT
d_call: NA; v_call: TRBV19; j_call: TRBJ1-5; clone_size: NA; cdr3_aa: CASGILSNQPQHF; cdr3_nt: TGTGCCAGCGGGATACTTAGCAATCAGCCCCAGCATTTT
d_call: NA; v_call: TRBV5-5; j_call: TRBJ1-5; clone_size: NA; cdr3_aa: CASSQDAHNQPQHF; cdr3_nt: TGTGCCAGCAGCCAGGACGCCCACAATCAGCCCCAGCATTTT
d_call: NA; v_call: TRBV6-5; j_call: TRBJ1-6; clone_size: NA; cdr3_aa: CASSYSSRFYNSPLHF; cdr3_nt: TGTGCCAGCAGTTACTCGAGCCGGTTTTATAATTCACCCCTCCACTTT
d_call: NA; v_call: TRBV4-1; j_call: TRBJ2-2; clone_size: NA; cdr3_aa: CASSQDLGARGRNTGELFF; cdr3_nt: TGCGCCAGCAGCCAAGATCTAGGCGCCAGGGGCCGAAACACCGGGGAGCTGTTTTTT
d_call: NA; v_call: TRBV12-1; j_call: TRBJ1-2; clone_size: NA; cdr3_aa: CASSFSGPGTESNYGYTF; cdr3_nt: TGTGCCAGCAGCTTCTCAGGTCCCGGGACAGAAAGTAACTATGGCTACACCTTC
d_call: NA; v_call: TRBV19; j_call: TRBJ2-3; clone_size: NA; cdr3_aa: CASSARSADTQYF; cdr3_nt: TGTGCCAGTAGTGCCCGTTCAGCAGATACGCAGTATTTT
d_call: TRBD1; v_call: TRBV6-2/TRBV6-3; j_call: TRBJ1-1; clone_size: NA; cdr3_aa: CASSSHRDRPWNTEAFF; cdr3_nt: TGTGCCAGCAGTTCGCACCGGGACAGGCCTTGGAACACTGAAGCTTTCTTT
d_call: TRBD1; v_call: TRBV6-2/TRBV6-3; j_call: TRBJ1-1; clone_size: NA; cdr3_aa: CASSWGWGQMNTEAFF; cdr3_nt: TGTGCCAGCAGCTGGGGTTGGGGACAGATGAACACTGAAGCTTTCTTT